The 31 T cell receptor beta chains below were found in one sample sequenced in a study of CD8 T cells in Susac syndrome. Random hexamers primed reverse transcription of about 0.45 to 1 ug RNA. TCRdb analysed the immunoSEQ multiplex PCR reads with MiXCR anew, one entry per CDR3 protein. This table has fewer than 150,000 distinct CDR3 sequences, 85% to 95% appearing once. Sequenced sample: CD8+ T cells from PBMCs. These receptors came from a human donor in good health.

The rearrangement links TRBV21-1 to TRBJ2-5; the D call in the table, TRBD2, was not verified against the DNA. TRBV21-1 is noted as a pseudogene. There are 18 residues in the CDR3. In DNA form, the CDR3 reads TGTGCCAGCAGCAAAAAGGCCGGACTAGCGGGAGTAAAAGAGACCCAGTACTTC. Its translation is CASSKKAGLAGVKETQYF.

This chain links TRBV7-9 with TRBJ2-1; D perhaps matches TRBD1 (6 bases). The germline V and J ends were trimmed by 4 bases and 3 bases, with 13 bases remaining between them. CDR1 is SEHNR and CDR2 is FQNEAQ in the germline V gene (reference sequence). The CDR3 covers 15 residues. The CDR3 loop is CASSSPGHYYNEQFF. CDR3 in DNA: TGTGCCAGCAGCTCACCGGGACACTACTACAATGAGCAGTTCTTC.

The V call is TRBV21-1, the J call TRBJ1-2; TRBD1, the table's D call, was not compared with the DNA. TRBV21-1 is reported as a pseudogene. CDR3 length: 14 residues. The CDR3 region has the DNA TGTGCCAGCAGCAAAAGGAGGACAGGAGACGACTACACCTTC. Translating gives CASSKRRTGDDYTF.

This clonotype was observed once. The genes are TRBV27 and TRBJ1-2, with D possibly TRBD1 on 5 matching bases. CDR1 and CDR2 from the germline V gene are MNHEY and SMNVEV (reference sequence). Trimming removed 1 base from V and 8 bases from J, with 26 bases in between. This CDR3 contains 18 residues. The CDR3 DNA sequence: TGTGCCAGCAGTTTATTGGGTGCCGGCAGGGCTACACCTCTGGGCTACACCTTC. Protein product: CASSLLGAGRATPLGYTF.

The chain's CDR3 is CASSLWDTQYF. The CDR3 DNA reads as TGTGCCAGCAGTCTTTGGGATACGCAGTATTTT. The chain has TRBV6-1 and TRBJ2-3; D call uncertain. The length of the CDR3 is 11 residues. The V gene's germline CDR1 is MNHNS and CDR2 SASEGT. The V end was cut by 5 bases, the J end by 6 bases, with 6 bases between.

This chain joins TRBV29-1 and TRBJ1-3; 7 nucleotides match TRBD1. Unmatched junction bases numbered 5, after V lost 1 base and J lost 2 bases. CDR3 length: 15 amino acids. CDR1 is SQVTM and CDR2 is ANQGSEA in the germline V gene. CDR3 sequence (DNA): TGCAGCGTTGAAGCTTGGGACAGTACTGGAAACACCATATATTTT. Protein product: CSVEAWDSTGNTIYF.

The chain links TRBV6-5 to TRBJ2-7; D ambiguous. Trimming removed 0 bases at V and 7 bases at J, with 7 bases between. The CDR3 has 12 residues. Germline-derived CDR1 and CDR2 are MNHEY and SVGAGI. CDR3 region: CASSYSSGEQYF. Written as DNA, the CDR3 is TGTGCCAGCAGTTACTCCTCGGGTGAGCAGTACTTC.

V usage is TRBV30 and J usage is TRBJ1-5; no clear D. The CDR3 sequence is 13 residues long. The germline V gene encodes CDR1 GTSNPN and CDR2 SVGIG (reference sequence). Deletions cut 0 bases from V and 1 base from J, with 4 bases between. The CDR3 DNA follows: TGTGCCTGGAGTGTTGGCAGCAATCAGCCCCAGCATTTT. Translation gives CAWSVGSNQPQHF.

The chain couples TRBV6-5 to TRBJ1-5, with D possibly TRBD1 on 5 matching bases. Germline assignment: CDR1 MNHEY and CDR2 SVGAGI. The CDR3 has 13 amino acids. V gave up 2 bases and J gave up 6 bases, with 8 bases separating them. DNA of the CDR3: TGTGCCAGCAGTTACGGGAGGGGTCAGCCCCAGCATTTT. Its translation is CASSYGRGQPQHF.

The V call is TRBV30, the J call TRBJ2-5; D ambiguous. This CDR3 contains 16 residues. V was trimmed by 2 bases and J by 5 bases, leaving 21 bases between them. The germline V gene encodes CDR1 GTSNPN and CDR2 SVGIG (reference sequence). Written as DNA, the CDR3 is TGTGCCTGGAGTCCCCACCAACCGCCCCCATGGGAGACCCAGTACTTC. Translating gives CAWSPHQPPPWETQYF.

This chain uses TRBV3-1 with TRBJ1-1; a possible D gene is TRBD1 (5 bases). With 1 base removed from V and 4 bases from J, the gap between germline ends came to 7 bases. The germline V gene has CDR1 LGHDT and CDR2 YNNKEL (reference sequence). The CDR3 contains 13 residues. The CDR3 spells CASSQAGGTEAFF. In DNA form, the CDR3 reads TGTGCCAGCAGCCAAGCGGGGGGCACTGAAGCTTTCTTT.

The J gene is TRBJ1-2, the V gene TRBV12-3 or TRBV12-4; D possibly corresponds to TRBD1 (5 bases). The CDR3 spans 12 residues. V shed 7 bases and J shed 5 bases, with 11 bases lying between them. The CDR3 DNA reads TGTGCCAGCAACTCCGGGGGGTATGGCTACACCTTC. This sequence encodes CASNSGGYGYTF.

The chain combines TRBV7-9 with TRBJ2-3, with D possibly being TRBD2 (5 bases). The ends were cut back, 4 bases at V and 3 bases at J, with 11 bases in the middle. CDR1 is SEHNR and CDR2 is FQNEAQ in the germline V gene (reference sequence). The CDR3 is 14 amino acids. This CDR3 reads CASSSITRTDTQYF. The CDR3 DNA reads TGTGCCAGCAGCTCAATTACTAGGACAGATACGCAGTATTTT.

This clonotype was seen a single time. J is TRBJ2-3 and V is TRBV7-3; possibly TRBD1 for D (6 bases). The germline V and J ends were trimmed by 4 bases and 6 bases, with 17 bases remaining between them. From germline, CDR1 is SGHTA and CDR2 FQGTGA. This CDR3 has 15 amino acids. The CDR3, as DNA: TGTGCCAGCAGCTGGGGGACATCGCCGGCGGATACGCAGTATTTT. It translates to CASSWGTSPADTQYF.

The chain carries TRBV24-1 and TRBJ2-1; the match to TRBD2 covers 7 bases. Germline CDR1 KGHDR, CDR2 SFDVKD. The CDR3 is 14 amino acids. Trimming took 9 bases from V and 6 from J; bases not matched to a gene: 10. The CDR3 spells CATGLREGGNEQFF. Here the CDR3 DNA reads TGTGCCACCGGGCTAAGGGAGGGTGGCAATGAGCAGTTCTTC.

The chain is built from TRBV29-1 and TRBJ2-1; 11 bases map to TRBD2. Germline lookup yields CDR1 SQVTM and CDR2 ANQGSEA. J gave up 3 bases and V 7 bases, and 2 bases lay outside the gene matches. The CDR3 spans 13 residues. The CDR3 DNA follows: TGCAGCGCCCTAGCGGGAGGCTACAATGAGCAGTTCTTC. Its translation: CSALAGGYNEQFF.

This clonotype is a singleton in its sample. The chain has TRBV29-1 and TRBJ1-2, with D uncertain. CDR3 length: 11 amino acids. Germline CDR1 and CDR2: SQVTM and ANQGSEA. V dropped 3 bases and J dropped 8 bases, with 10 bases sitting between them. The CDR3 sequence is CSVERAEGYTF. The CDR3 coding sequence is TGCAGCGTTGAGAGGGCAGAGGGCTACACCTTC.

V gene TRBV4-3 combines with J gene TRBJ2-5; TRBD2 matches at 7 bases. Germline V gene data show CDR1 as LGHNA and CDR2 as YSLEER. The CDR3 totals 15 residues. V lost 4 bases, J lost 4 bases, and 9 bases stayed unmatched. Here the CDR3 reads CASSPRRGKGETQYF. The CDR3 nucleotides read TGCGCCAGCAGCCCGAGGCGGGGGAAGGGAGAGACCCAGTACTTC.

The V and J genes are TRBV20-1 and TRBJ1-2; no firm D call. Trimming removed 3 bases from V and 6 bases from J, with 11 bases in between. Germline CDR1 and CDR2: DFQATT and SNEGSKA (reference sequence). CDR3 length equals 12 residues. The CDR3 DNA reads TGCAGTGCTAGGGAAGAATACGATGGCTACACCTTC. This sequence encodes CSAREEYDGYTF.

This chain joins TRBV5-1 and TRBJ1-5; the D is unclear. The CDR3 sequence is 15 residues long. The V end lost 0 bases, the J end lost 0 bases, and 7 bases lay between the germline ends. The germline gives CDR1 SGHRS, CDR2 YFSETQ. The CDR3 is CASSLDSYSNQPQHF. The CDR3 bases are TGCGCCAGCAGCTTGGACAGCTATAGCAATCAGCCCCAGCATTTT.

The V and J genes are TRBV12-3 or TRBV12-4 and TRBJ2-1; TRBD1 agrees at 7 bases. Trimming at V came to 7 bases and at J to 1 base, leaving 7 bases not matched to a gene. The CDR3 spans 15 residues. This CDR3 reads CASTETGVSYNEQFF. The CDR3 DNA reads TGTGCCAGCACTGAAACAGGGGTGTCCTACAATGAGCAGTTCTTC.

This sequence joins TRBV20-1 and TRBJ2-7; 9 positions agree with TRBD2. The V segment lost 3 bases and the J segment 4 bases; nucleotides outside the gene matches: 7. The CDR3 consists of 14 residues. CDR1 is DFQATT, CDR2 SNEGSKA, per germline (reference sequence). Written as DNA, the CDR3 is TGCAGTGCTAGCGGCGGCGGGAGGGGGTACGAGCAGTACTTC. Amino acid sequence: CSASGGGRGYEQYF.

The V gene is TRBV12-2, the J gene TRBJ2-7. TRBV12-2 is assigned pseudogene status. The CDR3 is 13 residues long. The DNA for the CDR3 is TGTGCAAGTCGACATAGGGTATCCTACGAGCAGTACTTC. This gives the protein CASRHRVSYEQYF.

The V and J genes are TRBV27 and TRBJ2-5; TRBD2 might be the D (6 bases). Germline CDR1 MNHEY, CDR2 SMNVEV (reference sequence). This CDR3 is built from 15 residues. Trimming shortened V by 3 bases and J by 4 bases, and 15 bases separated the two germline ends. DNA for the CDR3: TGTGCCAGCAGTTTTCATCCGGACGGGGGAGAGACCCAGTACTTC. This encodes CASSFHPDGGETQYF.

In DNA, the CDR3 is TGTGCCAGCAGCGACCGGACTAGCGGAATCACAGATACGCAGTATTTT. It yields the protein CASSDRTSGITDTQYF. The chain couples TRBV7-6 to TRBJ2-3; 10 bases align to TRBD2. The V gene end was trimmed by 5 bases and the J gene end by 2 bases; junction bases not matched to a gene: 7. This CDR3 is built from 16 residues. Germline CDR1 reads SGHVS; CDR2 reads FNYEAQ.

The chain links TRBV29-1 to TRBJ1-1, with D maybe TRBD1 (5 bases). Germline CDR1 is SQVTM and CDR2 is ANQGSEA. The CDR3 sequence is 12 residues long. V was cut by 4 bases and J by 5 bases, with 11 bases left in between. In nucleotides, the CDR3 is TGCAGCGTTGTGGGGGGGGAAACTGAAGCTTTCTTT. It translates to CSVVGGETEAFF.

The genes are TRBV7-8 and TRBJ2-3; 10 bases are a match to TRBD2. The length of the CDR3 is 18 residues. V lost 2 bases and J lost 5; bases outside the gene matches: 13. Germline V gene lookup returns CDR1 SGHVS and CDR2 FQNEAQ. CDR3 sequence (DNA): TGTGCCAGCAGCTTAATAAGCGGGAGGGCCTTCGCTCGAGATACGCAGTATTTT. This translates into CASSLISGRAFARDTQYF.

The chain uses TRBV29-1 and TRBJ1-1, with 7 bases fitting TRBD1. The CDR3 is 15 amino acids. CDR1 is SQVTM, CDR2 ANQGSEA, per germline. The trim removed 2 bases at V and 1 base at J, leaving 7 bases unmatched. CDR3 nucleotides: TGCAGCGTTGAAAAAACCGGGACAGCGAACACTGAAGCTTTCTTT. Its translation is CSVEKTGTANTEAFF.

The DNA for the CDR3 is TGCAGCGTTGAAGAAATGTCTGAAGCTTTCTTT. It yields the protein CSVEEMSEAFF. The chain combines TRBV29-1 with TRBJ1-1; D not certain. Looked up from germline, CDR1 is SQVTM and CDR2 is ANQGSEA. There are 11 residues in the CDR3. Trimming removed 0 bases from V and 6 bases from J, with 5 bases in between.

The chain has TRBV4-3 and TRBJ2-1, with D unresolved. Germline CDR1 and CDR2: LGHNA and YSLEER. The CDR3 totals 14 residues. Trimming stripped 0 bases from V and 6 bases from J, with 9 bases between. The CDR3 sequence is CASSQDGVGNEQFF. CDR3 coding DNA: TGCGCCAGCAGCCAAGATGGGGTAGGCAATGAGCAGTTCTTC.

This clonotype was observed once. The chain combines TRBV6-2 or TRBV6-3 with TRBJ2-5, with TRBD2 identical over 10 bases. The junction had 8 bases not matched to a gene; V was cut back by 5 bases and J by 5 bases. Germline V lookup: CDR1 MNHEY, CDR2 SVGEGT. CDR3 size: 15 residues. The CDR3 is CASSPQREGLETQYF. CDR3 nucleotide sequence: TGTGCCAGCAGTCCCCAGCGGGAGGGCCTGGAGACCCAGTACTTC.